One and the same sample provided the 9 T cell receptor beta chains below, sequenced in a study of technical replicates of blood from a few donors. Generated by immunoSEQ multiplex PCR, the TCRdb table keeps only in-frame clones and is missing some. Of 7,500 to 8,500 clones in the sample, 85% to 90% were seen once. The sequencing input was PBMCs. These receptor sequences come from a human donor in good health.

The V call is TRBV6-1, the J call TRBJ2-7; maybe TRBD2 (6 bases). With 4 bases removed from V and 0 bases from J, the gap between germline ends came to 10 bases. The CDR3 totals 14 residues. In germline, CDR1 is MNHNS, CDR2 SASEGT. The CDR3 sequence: CASSVLGGSYEQYF. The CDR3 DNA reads TGTGCCAGCAGTGTCCTGGGGGGCTCCTACGAGCAGTACTTC.

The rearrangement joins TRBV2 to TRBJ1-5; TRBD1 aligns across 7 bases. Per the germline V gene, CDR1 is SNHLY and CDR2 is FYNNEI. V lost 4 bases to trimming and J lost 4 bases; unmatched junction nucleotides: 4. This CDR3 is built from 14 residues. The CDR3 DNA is TGTGCCAGCAGTGGAGGGACAGTTAATCAGCCCCAGCATTTT. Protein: CASSGGTVNQPQHF.

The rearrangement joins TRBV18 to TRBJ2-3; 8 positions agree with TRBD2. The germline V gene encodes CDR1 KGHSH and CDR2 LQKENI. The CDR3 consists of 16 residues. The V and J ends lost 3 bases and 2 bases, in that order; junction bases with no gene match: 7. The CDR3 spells CASSPIRLAPTDTQYF. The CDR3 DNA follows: TGTGCCAGCTCACCTATCCGACTAGCGCCCACAGATACGCAGTATTTT.

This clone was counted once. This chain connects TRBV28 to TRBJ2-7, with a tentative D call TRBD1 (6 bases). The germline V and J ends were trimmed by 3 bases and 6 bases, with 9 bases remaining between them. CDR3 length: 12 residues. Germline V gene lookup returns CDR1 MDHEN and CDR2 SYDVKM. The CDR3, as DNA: TGTGCCAGCAGTTTCCGAGGGGGCGAGCAGTACTTC. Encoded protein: CASSFRGGEQYF. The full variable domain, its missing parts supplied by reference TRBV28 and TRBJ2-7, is DVKVTQSSRYLVKRTGEKVFLECVQDMDHENMFWYRQDPGLGLRLIYFSYDVKMKEKGDIPEGYSVSREKKERFSLILESASTNQTSMYLCASSFRGGEQYFGPGTRLTVT.

This CDR3 reads CASSLSGRAEETQYF. The CDR3 region has the DNA TGTGCCAGCAGTCTGAGCGGGAGGGCCGAGGAGACCCAGTACTTC. V and J are TRBV7-2 and TRBJ2-5, with 10 bases aligning to TRBD2. The length of the CDR3 is 15 residues. In germline, CDR1 is SGHTA, CDR2 FQGNSA. J was trimmed by 5 bases and V by 6 bases; bases with no gene match: 9.

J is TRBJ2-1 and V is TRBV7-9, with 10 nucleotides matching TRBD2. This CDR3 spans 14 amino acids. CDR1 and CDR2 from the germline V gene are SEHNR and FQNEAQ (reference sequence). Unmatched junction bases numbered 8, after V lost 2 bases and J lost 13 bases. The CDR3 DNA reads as TGTGCCAGCAGCTTACAACTAGCGGGATTTCGCCAGTTCTTC. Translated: CASSLQLAGFRQFF.

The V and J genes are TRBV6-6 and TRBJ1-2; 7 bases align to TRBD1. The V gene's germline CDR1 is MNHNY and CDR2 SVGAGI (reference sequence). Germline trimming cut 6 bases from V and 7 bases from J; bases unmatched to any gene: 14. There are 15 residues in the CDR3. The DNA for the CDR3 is TGTGCCAGCAGCGAGTTAGCGAGGGGGCAAGGTGGCTACACCTTC. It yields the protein CASSELARGQGGYTF.

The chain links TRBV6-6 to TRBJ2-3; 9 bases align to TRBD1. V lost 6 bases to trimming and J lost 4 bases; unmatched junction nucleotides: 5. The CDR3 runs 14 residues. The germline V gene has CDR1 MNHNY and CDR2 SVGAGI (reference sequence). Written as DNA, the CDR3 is TGTGCCAGCAGAGGGACAGGGTCCCCAGATACGCAGTATTTT. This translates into CASRGTGSPDTQYF.

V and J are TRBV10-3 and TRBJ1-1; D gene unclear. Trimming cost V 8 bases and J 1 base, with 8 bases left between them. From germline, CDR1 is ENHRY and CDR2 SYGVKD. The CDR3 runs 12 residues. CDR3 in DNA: TGTGCCATCGGGTCGGGGAACACTGAAGCTTTCTTT. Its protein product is CAIGSGNTEAFF.